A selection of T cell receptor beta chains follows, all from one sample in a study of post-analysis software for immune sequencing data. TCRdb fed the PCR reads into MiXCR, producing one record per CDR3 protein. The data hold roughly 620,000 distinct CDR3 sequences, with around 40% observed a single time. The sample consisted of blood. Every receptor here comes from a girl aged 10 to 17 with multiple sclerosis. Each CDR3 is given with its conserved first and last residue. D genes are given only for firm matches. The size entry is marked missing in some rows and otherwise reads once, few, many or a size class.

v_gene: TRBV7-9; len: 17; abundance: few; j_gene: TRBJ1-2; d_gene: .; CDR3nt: TGTGCCAGCAGCTTTAGGGGGGGGCGGCCATCGTCCTATGGCTACACCTTC; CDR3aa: CASSFRGGRPSSYGYTF
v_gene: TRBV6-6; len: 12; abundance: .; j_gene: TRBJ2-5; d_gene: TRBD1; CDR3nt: TGTGCCAGCAGGCGACAGGGGGAGACCCAGTACTTC; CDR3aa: CASRRQGETQYF
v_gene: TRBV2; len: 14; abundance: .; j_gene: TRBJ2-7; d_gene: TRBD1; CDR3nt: TGTGCCAGCACTGAGGACAGGGACTCCTACGAGCAGTACTTC; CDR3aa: CASTEDRDSYEQYF
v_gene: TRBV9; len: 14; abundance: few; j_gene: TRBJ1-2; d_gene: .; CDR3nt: TGTGCCAGCAGCGTAGATACGTATAACTATGGCTACACCTTC; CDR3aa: CASSVDTYNYGYTF
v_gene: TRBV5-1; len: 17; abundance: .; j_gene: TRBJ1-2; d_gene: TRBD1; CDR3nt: TGCGCCAGCAGCCTTCGGGACAGGGGGCGCGATAACTATGGCTACACCTTC; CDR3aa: CASSLRDRGRDNYGYTF
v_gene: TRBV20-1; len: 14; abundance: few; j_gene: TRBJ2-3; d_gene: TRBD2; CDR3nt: TGCAGTGCTAGGGCTAGCGGCCGCACAGATACGCAGTATTTT; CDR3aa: CSARASGRTDTQYF
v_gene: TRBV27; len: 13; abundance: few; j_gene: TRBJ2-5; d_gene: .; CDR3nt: TGTGCCAGCAGACAGGACCCAGGGGAGACCCAGTACTTC; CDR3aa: CASRQDPGETQYF
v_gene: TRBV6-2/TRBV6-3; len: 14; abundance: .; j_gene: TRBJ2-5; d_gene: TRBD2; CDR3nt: TGTGCCAGCAGTTACGGGGGACTAGCAGAGACCCAGTACTTC; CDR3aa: CASSYGGLAETQYF
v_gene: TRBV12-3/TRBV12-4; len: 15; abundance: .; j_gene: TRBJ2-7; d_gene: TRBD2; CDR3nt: TGTGCCAGCAGTTTAGGGCTAGCGGGAGTGGGGGAGCAGTACTTC; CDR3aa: CASSLGLAGVGEQYF
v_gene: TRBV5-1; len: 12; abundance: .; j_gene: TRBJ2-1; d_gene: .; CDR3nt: TGCGCCAGCATTTCTAGCGATGATGAGCAGTTCTTC; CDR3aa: CASISSDDEQFF
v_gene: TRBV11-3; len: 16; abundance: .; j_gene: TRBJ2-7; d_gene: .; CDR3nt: TGTGCCAGCAGCCCACAAGGGAACCGAGTTAAAAACGAGCAGTACTTC; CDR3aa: CASSPQGNRVKNEQYF
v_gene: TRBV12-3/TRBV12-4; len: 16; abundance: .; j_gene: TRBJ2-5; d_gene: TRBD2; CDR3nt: TGTGCCAGCAGTATTGGGACTAGCGGGAGCTGGGAGACCCAGTACTTC; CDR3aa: CASSIGTSGSWETQYF
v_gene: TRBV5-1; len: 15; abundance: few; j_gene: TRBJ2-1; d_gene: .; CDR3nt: TGCGCCAGCAGTTTGGGACCGAGACCAGATACTGAGCAGTTCTTC; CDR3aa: CASSLGPRPDTEQFF
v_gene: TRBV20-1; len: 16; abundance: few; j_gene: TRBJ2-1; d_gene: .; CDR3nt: TGCAGTGCTAGAGAGGGGGGCGCTCGGGCCTACAATGAGCAGTTCTTC; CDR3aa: CSAREGGARAYNEQFF
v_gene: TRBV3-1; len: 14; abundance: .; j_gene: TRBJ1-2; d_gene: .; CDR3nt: TGTGCCAGCAGGGGGACCGAAAAAAACTATGGCTACACCTTC; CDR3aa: CASRGTEKNYGYTF
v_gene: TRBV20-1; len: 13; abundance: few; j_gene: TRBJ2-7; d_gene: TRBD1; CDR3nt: TGCAGTGCCCCGGACAGGGGAGGCTACGAGCAGTACTTC; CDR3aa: CSAPDRGGYEQYF
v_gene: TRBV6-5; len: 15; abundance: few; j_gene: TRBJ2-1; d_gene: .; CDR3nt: TGTGCCAGCAGTCCGGTTATAAGAGCCTACAATGAGCAGTTCTTC; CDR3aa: CASSPVIRAYNEQFF
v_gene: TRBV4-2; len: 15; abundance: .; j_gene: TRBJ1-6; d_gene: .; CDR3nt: TGTGCCAGCAGCCAAGAATGGGGCAGGCATTCACCCCTCCACTTT; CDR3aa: CASSQEWGRHSPLHF
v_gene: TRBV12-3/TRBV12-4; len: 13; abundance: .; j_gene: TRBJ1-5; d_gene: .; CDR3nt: TGTGCCAGCAGTTTACAGGGGTCTCAGCCCCAGCATTTT; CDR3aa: CASSLQGSQPQHF
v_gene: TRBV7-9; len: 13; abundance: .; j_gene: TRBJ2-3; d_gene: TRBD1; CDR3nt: TGTGCCGGCAGCTTGGGACAGGCAGATACGCAGTATTTT; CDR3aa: CAGSLGQADTQYF
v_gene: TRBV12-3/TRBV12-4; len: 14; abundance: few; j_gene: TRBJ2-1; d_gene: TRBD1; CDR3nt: TGTGCCAGTACCCCCGGGACAGGGAACAATGAGCAGTTCTTC; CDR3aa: CASTPGTGNNEQFF
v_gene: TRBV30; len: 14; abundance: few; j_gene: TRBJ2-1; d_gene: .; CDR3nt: TGTGCCTGGAGTCGGGGGCACAAATACAATGAGCAGTTCTTC; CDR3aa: CAWSRGHKYNEQFF
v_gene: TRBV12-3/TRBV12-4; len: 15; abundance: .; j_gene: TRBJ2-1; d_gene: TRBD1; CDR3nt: TGTGCCAGCAGTTTAGGGACAGGGTATTTGGATGAGCAGTTCTTC; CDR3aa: CASSLGTGYLDEQFF
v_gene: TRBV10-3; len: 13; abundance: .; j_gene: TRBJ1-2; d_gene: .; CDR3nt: TGTGCCATCAGTGAGTTTACAAACTATGGCTACACCTTC; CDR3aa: CAISEFTNYGYTF
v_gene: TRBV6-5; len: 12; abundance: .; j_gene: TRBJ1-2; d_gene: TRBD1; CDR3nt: TGTGCCAGCAGGGGCAGGGGGAATGGCTACACCTTC; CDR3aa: CASRGRGNGYTF
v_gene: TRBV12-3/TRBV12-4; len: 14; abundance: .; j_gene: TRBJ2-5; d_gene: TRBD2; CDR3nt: TGTGCCAGCAGTGACGCGGGGGGACGGGAGACCCAGTACTTC; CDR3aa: CASSDAGGRETQYF
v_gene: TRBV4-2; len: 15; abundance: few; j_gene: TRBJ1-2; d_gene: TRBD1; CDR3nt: TGTGCCAGCAGCTACCCGGGACAGCTCGGTTATGGCTACACCTTC; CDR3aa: CASSYPGQLGYGYTF
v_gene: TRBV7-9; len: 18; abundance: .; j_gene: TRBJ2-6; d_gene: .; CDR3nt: TGTGCCAGCAGAACCAGACAGACGAGTCTCTCTGGGGCCAACGTCCTGACTTTC; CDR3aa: CASRTRQTSLSGANVLTF
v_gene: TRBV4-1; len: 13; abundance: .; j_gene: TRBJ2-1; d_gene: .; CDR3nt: TGCGCCAGCAGCCAAGTGCGGGACAATGAGCAGTTCTTC; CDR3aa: CASSQVRDNEQFF
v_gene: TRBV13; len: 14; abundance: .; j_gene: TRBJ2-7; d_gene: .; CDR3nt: TGTGCCAGCAGCCTCCGGGACGCCCCGTACGAGCAGTACTTC; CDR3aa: CASSLRDAPYEQYF
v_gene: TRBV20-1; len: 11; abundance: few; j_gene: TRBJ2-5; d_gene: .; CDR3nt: TGCAGTGCTTTGGCACCGGGCGGGCAGTACTTC; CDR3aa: CSALAPGGQYF